The TCR beta chain under discussion was sequenced for a study of T-cell memory formation after mild COVID-19. About the research overall: Clusters of TCRs were largely donor specific. Study outcomes and limitations: CD4+ bias marked clones expanding day 15 to 37, unlike balanced contracting clones. Mainly CM and EM harbored the contracting CD4+ clones; mainly EMRA harbored the CD8+ ones.

A note on this clonotype: No antigen is known for it.

TCRdb reprocessed the 5' RACE reads with MiXCR, giving one entry per CDR3 protein. The sample records 350,000 or so distinct CDR3 sequences, 20% being singletons. Germline V gene lookup returns CDR1 SGHNT and CDR2 YENEEA. V gave up 1 base and J gave up 6 bases, with 6 bases separating them. This CDR3 has 12 amino acids. The TCR was taken from a man aged 18 to 30 who had mild COVID-19 (a few samples of this study predate the infection). Cell type and time point are not known. Source material: PBMCs or a T cell subset sorted from them (not recorded which). The J gene is TRBJ1-1, the V gene TRBV11-3, with D hard to call. The CDR3 protein is CASSLGDPEAFF. The CDR3 region has the DNA TGTGCCAGCAGCTTAGGGGATCCTGAAGCTTTCTTT.